This T cell receptor beta chain was sequenced during a study of human T cells and chemical hapten exposure. The time point is: patch test 2, 6 weeks after DPC sensitization. Treatment described: therapeutic diphenylcyclopropenone sensitization with weekly scalp DPC. This clonotype was detected many times. TCRdb used MiXCR to reprocess the RACE reads, holding one entry per CDR3 protein. Here the sample spans about 96,000 distinct CDR3 sequences, roughly a tenth being singletons. Trimming cost V 6 bases and J 4 bases; bases outside gene matches: 6. This CDR3 is 13 amino acids long. Per germline, CDR1 SQVTM and CDR2 ANQGSEA.

The chain has TRBV29-1 and TRBJ1-2; the match to TRBD1 covers 9 bases. Here the sequenced sample was whole blood, taken in connection with sensitization to the hapten diphenylcyclopropenone (DPC). This clonotype was obtained from a woman in her forties with alopecia areata. Some clones in this sample may be carry-over from other donors' samples. CDR3 coding DNA: TGCAGCGTGACGGACAGGGGAGGCTATGGCTACACCTTC. Encoded protein: CSVTDRGGYGYTF.